This section outlines one TCR beta chain sequence together with its context. What antigen it recognizes has not been identified. Nothing much larger sits one base from this clone, and base qualities are not available. The library was obtained by 5' RACE. Instrument used: Illumina HiSeq 2500. A second PCR of about 6 to 11 cycles was run with a J-beta primer mix and a sample-barcoded 5' primer. A unique molecular identifier was introduced onto each TCR beta cDNA molecule by a template-switch 5' adaptor carrying 12 random nucleotides. Each sample yielded at least 3 million CDR3-containing paired-end reads. The Mint cDNA synthesis kit, primed by a TRBC-specific oligonucleotide, was used to synthesize first-strand cDNA from all RNA. Following uracil-DNA glycosylase treatment, all cDNA underwent a first 18-cycle PCR with the universal primers M1SS and BC2_uni_R. Turning to the authors' computational methods: Each sample was normalized by randomly selecting 1 million high-quality reads, each carrying a distinct molecular identifier. Instead of being binned into consensus sequences, reads that shared molecular identifiers were thrown out. MiTCR, with a Q25 quality threshold and the strictest error-elimination algorithm, was used for CDR3 identification, clonotype clustering and error correction. Lower-bound total TCR beta diversity was estimated with a nonparametric unseen species model using Euler transformation. TCRdb applied fastp at Q25 and MiXCR to the public reads, then kept only in-frame beta chains. CDR3 protein sequences are deduplicated, and each keeps its most common genes and DNA. These V and J calls derive from TCRdb rather than the authors' analysis. In all, the sample holds around 1.1 million distinct CDR3 sequences, and more than 30% of those were seen once. The top ten hold around 12% of the sample.

The roughly 39 donors, aged roughly 6 to 95 years, were systemically healthy Caucasian individuals from Russia. Each donor gave 8 to 10 milliliters of peripheral blood, drawn into EDTA-treated Vacutainer tubes. Ficoll-Paque density-gradient centrifugation was used to isolate PBMCs, with at least 7 million per sample. Trizol reagent was used to extract total RNA from the PBMCs, yielding at least 5.5 micrograms per sample. Naive CD45RAhigh/CD27high T cell percentages were measured by flow cytometry on a PBMC aliquot from every donor. This sample was included in a study of blood T cells in healthy people across ages (dated by TCRdb to the mid-2010s). Looking at the study overall: In model experiments, template switching captured about one uniquely barcoded TCR beta cDNA molecule for every two T cells. The study analyzed two additional independent replicas of 1 million unique cDNA reads from the same blood draw for two donors, one aged 18 to 29 and one aged 80 or older. To avoid experimental bias, donors of different ages were spread randomly across the sequencing lanes. Using deep sequencing normalized with unique cDNA molecular identifiers, the study measured how TCR beta repertoire diversity changes with age. Donors were grouped into four age groups: young (average roughly 16 years), middle-aged (roughly 37), aged (around 56) and long-lived (around 82). Points the paper makes about the study in general: Compared with the aged group, the long-lived group had more naive CD4+ T cells, fewer expanded clones and increased TCR diversity, suggesting age selection. Donor CMV infection status was unknown, potentially confounding age-related changes in expanded clonotypes. Estimates of total diversity based on one million sequenced T cells were considered lower bounds and underestimates. Observed TCR beta diversity correlated strongly with the percentage of naive T cells measured by flow cytometry. As age increased, observed TCR beta diversity per million T cells dropped in a roughly linear way, and a significant reduction was already evident by age 40. Conclusive comparison of naive and antigen-experienced compartments was prevented by the profiling of bulk unsorted PBMCs.

From the cysteine through the phenylalanine, the CDR3 covers 12 amino acids. The sequence is cut down to CDR3 DNA, 36 bases in frame from base 1. CDR1 and CDR2 were assigned from the germline V gene (reference sequence) as LNHDA and SQIVND. The sequence is built from TRBV19 and TRBJ2-5, with the D gene not clear enough to name. The J call may be faulty, since TRBJ2-1 better matches the DNA end. Sequenced input: blood. The sequence came from a man between 18 and 35 years old in good health. The nucleotide sequence reads TGTGCCAGTGCAGCACTTCAAGAGACCCAGTTCTTC. Its protein is CASAALQETQFF.